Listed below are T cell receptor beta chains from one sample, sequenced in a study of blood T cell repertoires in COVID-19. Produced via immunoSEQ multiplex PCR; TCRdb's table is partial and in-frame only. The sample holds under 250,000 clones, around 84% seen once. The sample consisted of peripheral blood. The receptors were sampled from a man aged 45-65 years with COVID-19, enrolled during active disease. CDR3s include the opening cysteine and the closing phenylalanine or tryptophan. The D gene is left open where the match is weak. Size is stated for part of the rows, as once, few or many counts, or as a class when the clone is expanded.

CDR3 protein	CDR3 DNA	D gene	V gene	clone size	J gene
CASSLVGASNEKLFF	TGTGCCAGCAGCTTGGTGGGGGCGTCAAATGAAAAACTGTTTTTT	.	TRBV5-6	.	TRBJ1-4
CASSFGQGGNEKLFF	TGTGCCAGCAGCTTTGGGCAGGGCGGTAATGAAAAACTGTTTTTT	.	TRBV5-6	.	TRBJ1-4
CSASELITGELFF	TGCAGTGCTAGTGAGCTAATCACCGGGGAGCTGTTTTTT	.	TRBV20-1	.	TRBJ2-2
CASSESGRIYEQYF	TGTGCCAGCAGCGAGAGCGGGAGAATATACGAGCAGTACTTC	TRBD2	TRBV6-6	once	TRBJ2-7
CASSMKTGGVGSTEAFF	TGTGCCAGCTCAATGAAGACAGGGGGCGTAGGTAGCACTGAAGCTTTCTTT	TRBD1	TRBV18	once	TRBJ1-1
CASSFKRDTEAFF	TGTGCCAGCAGCTTTAAGAGAGACACTGAAGCTTTCTTT	.	TRBV7-3	.	TRBJ1-1
CASSREGYGYTF	TGTGCCAGCAGCAGGGAGGGCTATGGCTACACCTTC	.	TRBV7-3	once	TRBJ1-2
CASSTQGGRNTGELFF	TGTGCCAGCAGCACCCAGGGGGGTCGGAACACCGGGGAGCTGTTTTTT	.	TRBV3-1/TRBV3-2	.	TRBJ2-2
CASSLNPRTGVQPQHF	TGTGCCAGCAGTTTAAACCCCCGGACAGGAGTTCAGCCCCAGCATTTT	TRBD1	TRBV27	.	TRBJ1-5
CASSAYRAGEQYF	TGTGCCAGCAGCGCGTACAGGGCAGGCGAGCAGTACTTC	.	TRBV28	.	TRBJ2-7
CASSQDGGSGGASGANVLTF	TGTGCCAGCAGCCAAGATGGAGGAAGCGGGGGGGCCTCTGGGGCCAACGTCCTGACTTTC	TRBD2	TRBV4-2	.	TRBJ2-6
CASSQIAGGSDTQYF	TGTGCCAGCAGCCAAATAGCGGGAGGTTCAGATACGCAGTATTTT	TRBD2	TRBV3-1/TRBV3-2	once	TRBJ2-3
CASSLVGSARQETQYF	TGCGCCAGCAGCTTGGTTGGTAGCGCGCGACAAGAGACCCAGTACTTC	.	TRBV5-1	.	TRBJ2-5
CASSQISGSSYNEQFF	TGTGCCAGCAGCCAAATTAGCGGGAGCTCCTACAATGAGCAGTTCTTC	TRBD2	TRBV3-1/TRBV3-2	once	TRBJ2-1
CASTGTERYEQYF	TGCGCCAGCACTGGGACAGAACGGTACGAGCAGTACTTC	TRBD1	TRBV5-1	.	TRBJ2-7